This entry is about one TCR beta chain. Per the germline V gene, CDR1 is SGHAT and CDR2 is FQNNGV. The V and J ends lost 6 bases and 5 bases respectively, with 13 bases between them. CDR3 length: 13 residues. The data originate from a study of T cell repertoires in cytomegalovirus infection. Each CDR3 protein is one row after TCRdb ran MiXCR on the reads. There are more than 400,000 distinct CDR3 sequences in the sample; approximately 26% occur only once, and approximately 13% lies in the top ten. Sequenced material: PBMCs. The rearrangement joins TRBV11-2 to TRBJ1-1; no clear D. The sequence was collected from a human donor in good health (CMV status not recorded). Some clones in this sample may be carry-over from other donors' samples. The CDR3: CASSYSWETEAFF. The DNA for the CDR3 is TGTGCCAGCAGTTACAGTTGGGAAACTGAAGCTTTCTTT.